This TCR beta chain was captured in a study of T-cell reconstitution after alpha-beta-depleted transplantation in children. Preparing the TCRbeta library involved the use of unique molecular identifiers. TCRdb re-called the PCR reads through MiXCR, storing one row per CDR3 protein. The sample lists 150,000 to 200,000 distinct CDR3 sequences, about 14% occurring once. CDR1 is DFQATT, CDR2 SNEGSKA, per germline (reference sequence). Between the trimmed V and J ends, which lost 0 bases and 7 bases, there was a span of 16 bases. The length of the CDR3 is 15 residues. This specimen was PBMCs from the stem cell graft donor, taken from the stem cell graft. V gene TRBV20-1 combines with J gene TRBJ2-1; D is perhaps TRBD1 (6 bases). The TCR sequence derives from a human donor who donated a stem cell graft to a child with acute lymphoblastic leukemia. CDR3 in DNA: TGCAGTGCTAGAGATTGGCAGGGGTCTGGGAATGAGCAGTTCTTC. This codes for CSARDWQGSGNEQFF.